This passage covers 21 T cell receptor beta chains from one sample sequenced in a study of T cell responses to AZD1222 COVID-19 vaccine. Generated by immunoSEQ multiplex PCR, the TCRdb table keeps only in-frame clones and is missing some. The table includes some 110,000 clones, more than 75% detected once. The starting material was peripheral blood, obtained 28 days after the second AZD1222 dose. The receptors shown here come from an adult who received the AZD1222 COVID-19 vaccine.

The rearrangement links TRBV7-9 to TRBJ1-6, with D perhaps TRBD1 (6 bases). With 5 bases removed from V and 10 bases from J, the gap between germline ends came to 24 bases. Germline CDR1 reads SEHNR; CDR2 reads FQNEAQ (reference sequence). The CDR3 has 17 residues. The CDR3 region has the DNA TGTGCCAGCAGCCCCCCCGAACAGGGAATTGGAAACTCACCCCTCCACTTT. Translating gives CASSPPEQGIGNSPLHF.

V usage is TRBV5-6 and J usage is TRBJ2-5; D gene uncertain. The CDR3 sequence is 13 residues long. Germline CDR1 and CDR2: SGHDT and YYEEEE. The ends were cut back, 4 bases at V and 5 bases at J, with 12 bases in the middle. The CDR3 nucleotides are TGTGCCAGCAGCATCGGGCGACGGGAGACCCAGTACTTC. It codes for CASSIGRRETQYF.

V and J are TRBV5-6 and TRBJ2-7; D not resolved. The V gene lost 3 bases and the J gene lost 5 bases, with 6 bases spanning the gap. The germline CDR1 and CDR2 sequences are SGHDT and YYEEEE. The CDR3 is 11 residues long. In DNA form, the CDR3 reads TGTGCCAGCAGCTCCCCAAACGAGCAGTACTTC. This gives the protein CASSSPNEQYF.

This clone was counted once. The chain recombines TRBV7-9 with TRBJ1-5; the D is unclear. The germline V gene has CDR1 SEHNR and CDR2 FQNEAQ (reference sequence). The CDR3 contains 17 residues. The V and J ends lost 3 bases and 7 bases respectively, with 22 bases between them. The CDR3 reads CASSFHGFVKFEQPQHF. Written as DNA, the CDR3 is TGTGCCAGCAGCTTTCATGGTTTTGTCAAGTTCGAGCAGCCCCAGCATTTT.

This rearrangement joins TRBV4-3 to TRBJ1-5, with D possibly matching TRBD1 (6 bases). Germline-derived CDR1 and CDR2 are LGHNA and YSLEER. V lost 0 bases to trimming and J lost 4 bases, with 10 bases between them. The CDR3 runs to 15 residues. The CDR3 protein is CASSQERDKNQPQHF. The CDR3 bases are TGCGCCAGCAGCCAAGAGAGGGACAAGAATCAGCCCCAGCATTTT.

The chain has TRBV7-2 and TRBJ2-1, with D tentatively TRBD2 (6 bases). The CDR3 consists of 15 residues. V lost 6 bases, J lost 5 bases, and 17 bases lay in between. The germline gives CDR1 SGHTA, CDR2 FQGNSA. The CDR3 loop is CASSPSLRGDNEQFF. CDR3 sequence (DNA): TGTGCCAGCAGTCCCAGCTTGCGGGGCGACAATGAGCAGTTCTTC.

The gene calls are TRBV7-3 and TRBJ2-1; 13 nucleotides line up with TRBD2. Unmatched junction bases numbered 5, after V lost 5 bases and J lost 4 bases. The CDR3 extends over 16 amino acids. Germline loops: CDR1 SGHTA, CDR2 FQGTGA. CDR3 loop: CASSRTSGGLYNEQFF. The CDR3 coding sequence is TGTGCCAGCAGCCGGACTAGCGGGGGTCTATACAATGAGCAGTTCTTC.

In this sample, this clone turned up once. The V gene is TRBV5-8, the J gene TRBJ1-2, with D possibly matching TRBD1 (5 bases). V was clipped by 5 bases and J by 0 bases, with 14 bases between them. This CDR3 has 15 residues. Germline CDR1 reads SGHTS; CDR2 reads YDEGEE. The CDR3 here is CASRFGGSANYGYTF. CDR3 DNA sequence: TGTGCCAGCAGATTTGGGGGATCGGCTAACTATGGCTACACCTTC.

V gene TRBV27 combines with J gene TRBJ2-7; TRBD1 matches at 10 bases. Germline V gene sequence: CDR1 MNHEY, CDR2 SMNVEV (reference sequence). This CDR3 has 16 amino acids. With V trimmed by 0 bases and J by 5 bases, 7 bases remained unmatched. The CDR3: CASSLSRDRGSNEQYF. The CDR3 bases are TGTGCCAGCAGTTTATCCCGGGACAGGGGTAGCAACGAGCAGTACTTC.

This clone occurred once. V usage is TRBV12-3 or TRBV12-4 and J usage is TRBJ1-2; a possible D gene is TRBD1 (6 bases). The germline V and J ends were trimmed by 1 base and 7 bases, with 10 bases remaining between them. The CDR3 is 13 residues long. The CDR3 protein is CASSLGEQGGYTF. The CDR3 DNA follows: TGTGCCAGCAGTTTAGGGGAACAGGGTGGCTACACCTTC.

This clone was found once. The chain joins TRBV4-3 to TRBJ2-7, with 8 nucleotides matching TRBD2. The CDR3 totals 18 residues. CDR1 LGHNA and CDR2 YSLEER come from the germline V gene. V was clipped by 2 bases and J by 3 bases; unmatched bases: 15. CDR3 in amino acids: CASSQRLAGQAGVYEQYF. The CDR3 DNA reads TGCGCCAGCAGCCAAAGATTGGCGGGTCAAGCGGGAGTCTACGAGCAGTACTTC.

The chain joins TRBV5-6 to TRBJ1-1; D is perhaps TRBD1 (5 bases). Germline V lookup: CDR1 SGHDT, CDR2 YYEEEE. The V end lost 5 bases, the J end lost 5 bases, and 13 bases lay between the germline ends. The CDR3 has 13 residues. The CDR3 sequence is CASSFGQGTEAFF. The CDR3 coding sequence is TGTGCCAGCAGTTTTGGCCAGGGTACTGAAGCTTTCTTT.

The chain employs TRBV28 and TRBJ2-1; 9 bases match TRBD2. CDR1 and CDR2 (germline): MDHEN, SYDVKM. The CDR3 spans 14 residues. V was pared by 5 bases and J by 6 bases, with 5 bases of the junction left unmatched. The CDR3 is CASSLSGRFNEQFF. The CDR3 DNA follows: TGTGCCAGCAGTCTGAGCGGGAGGTTCAATGAGCAGTTCTTC.

This chain links TRBV4-3 with TRBJ1-5, with D unclear. Germline assignment: CDR1 LGHNA and CDR2 YSLEER. The length of the CDR3 is 13 residues. With 4 bases removed from V and 6 bases from J, the gap between germline ends came to 10 bases. The DNA of the CDR3 is TGCGCCAGCAGCCGCAGTCTGAGTCAGCCCCAGCATTTT. It yields the protein CASSRSLSQPQHF.

This chain uses TRBV5-1 with TRBJ2-5; unclear D gene. Trimming left V 2 bases short and J 5 bases short, with 10 bases between. The germline CDR1 and CDR2 sequences are SGHRS and YFSETQ. The length of the CDR3 is 13 residues. The CDR3 DNA is TGCGCCAGCAGCTTTCATACATCGGAGACCCAGTACTTC. Translated, it gives CASSFHTSETQYF.

The chain combines TRBV9 with TRBJ2-3; D perhaps matches TRBD2 (6 bases). This CDR3 is built from 16 residues. Trimming removed 0 bases at V and 1 base at J, with 12 bases between. CDR1 and CDR2 (germline): SGDLS, YYNGEE. CDR3 nucleotides: TGTGCCAGCAGCGTAGGGTTTGGAGGGGGCACAGATACGCAGTATTTT. Translating gives CASSVGFGGGTDTQYF.

V is TRBV10-3 and J is TRBJ1-4, with a possible D match to TRBD1 (6 bases). The CDR3 totals 17 residues. With 0 bases removed from V and 4 bases from J, the gap between germline ends came to 15 bases. Germline assignment: CDR1 ENHRY and CDR2 SYGVKD. The CDR3 protein is CAISESGAAALNEKLFF. CDR3 in DNA: TGTGCCATCAGTGAGTCGGGGGCGGCGGCCCTTAATGAAAAACTGTTTTTT.

This chain joins TRBV9 and TRBJ2-7, with D possibly being TRBD1 (5 bases). The germline V and J ends were trimmed by 0 bases and 7 bases, with 14 bases remaining between them. Looked up from germline, CDR1 is SGDLS and CDR2 is YYNGEE. The CDR3 length is 14 residues. CDR3 in amino acids: CASSVVERSGEQYF. DNA of the CDR3: TGTGCCAGCAGCGTAGTGGAGCGATCAGGGGAGCAGTACTTC.

The rearrangement uses TRBV5-8 and TRBJ1-5; D gene ambiguous. The V gene's germline CDR1 is SGHTS and CDR2 YDEGEE. This CDR3 contains 16 residues. V shed 0 bases and J shed 0 bases, with 10 bases lying between them. This CDR3 is CASSLEGWDSNQPQHF. As DNA, the CDR3 is TGTGCCAGCAGCTTGGAGGGTTGGGATAGCAATCAGCCCCAGCATTTT.

In its sample, this clone was seen once. The rearrangement joins TRBV23-1 to TRBJ1-2; the D is unclear. TRBV23-1 is annotated as an ORF whose role is uncertain. V shed 8 bases and J shed 2 bases, with 12 bases lying between them. The CDR3 sequence is 13 residues long. The CDR3 DNA is TGCGCCAGCCCACCGGCCGAAAACTATGGCTACACCTTC. It codes for CASPPAENYGYTF.

The CDR3 sequence: CASSYVGEQYF. The CDR3 DNA follows: TGTGCCAGCAGTTACGTTGGTGAGCAGTACTTC. The chain carries TRBV6-2 or TRBV6-3 and TRBJ2-7; D is uncertain. The germline V gene has CDR1 MNHEY and CDR2 SVGEGT. Deletions cut 2 bases from V and 7 bases from J, with 6 bases between. The CDR3 length is 11 residues.